The entry below gives a single TCR beta chain sequence along with its context. The junction departs from the called germline gene at one end, perhaps through a read error. No cell sorting was done before RNA was extracted from the tissue. Distant lung tissue was collected more than 3 cm away from the tumor edge. Chemotherapy-naive patients with new lung cancer underwent thoracic surgery in China, August–late 2014. TCRbeta libraries were built with three rounds of nested PCR, modified from ARM-PCR. TCRdb reanalysed the multiplex PCR reads using MiXCR and keeps one entry per CDR3 protein. Found here are about 110,000 distinct CDR3 sequences, roughly three fifths of them singletons; the top ten hold around 19%. Germline-derived CDR1 and CDR2 are SGHAT and FQNNGV. This CDR3 has 13 residues. This sample was included in a study of tumor and adjacent non-tumor tissue in lung cancer. Study summary: Patients were aged roughly 31 to 76, ten or so men and about five women, stage I to III. Each sample yielded about 4.17 million productive TCRbeta reads on average.

This chain uses TRBV11-2 with TRBJ1-1; D is unresolved. This TCR derives from a man in his sixties with non-small cell lung cancer. Sequencing used distant non-tumor lung tissue. CDR3 in amino acids: CAGFGRLNIEAFF. Written as DNA, the CDR3 is TGTGCAGGATTCGGGAGACTGAACATTGAAGCTTTCTTT.